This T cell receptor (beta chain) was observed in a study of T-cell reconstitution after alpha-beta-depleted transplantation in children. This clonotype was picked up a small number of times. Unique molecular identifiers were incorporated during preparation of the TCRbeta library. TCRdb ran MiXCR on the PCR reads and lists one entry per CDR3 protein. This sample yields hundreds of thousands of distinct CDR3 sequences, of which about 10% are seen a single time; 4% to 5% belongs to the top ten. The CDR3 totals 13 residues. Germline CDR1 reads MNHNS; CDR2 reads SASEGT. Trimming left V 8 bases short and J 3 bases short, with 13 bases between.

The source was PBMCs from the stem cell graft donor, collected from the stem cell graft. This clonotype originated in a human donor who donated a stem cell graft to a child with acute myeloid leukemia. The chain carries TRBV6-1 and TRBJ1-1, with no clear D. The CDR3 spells CASLSDRHTEAFF. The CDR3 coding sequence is TGTGCCAGCCTCTCGGACCGTCACACTGAAGCTTTCTTT.